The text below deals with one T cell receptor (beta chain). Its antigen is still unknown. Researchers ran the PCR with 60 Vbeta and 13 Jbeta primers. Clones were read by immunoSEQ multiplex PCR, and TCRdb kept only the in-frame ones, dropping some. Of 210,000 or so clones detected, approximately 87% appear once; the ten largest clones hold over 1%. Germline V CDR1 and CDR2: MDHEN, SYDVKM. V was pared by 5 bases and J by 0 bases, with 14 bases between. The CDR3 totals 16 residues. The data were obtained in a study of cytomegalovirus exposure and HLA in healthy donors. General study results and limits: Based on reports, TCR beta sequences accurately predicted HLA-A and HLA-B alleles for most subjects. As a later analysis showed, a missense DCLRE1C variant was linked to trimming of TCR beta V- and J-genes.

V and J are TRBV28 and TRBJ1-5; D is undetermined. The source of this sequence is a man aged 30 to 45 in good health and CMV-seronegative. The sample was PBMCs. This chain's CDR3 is CASSAAQLGSNQPQHF. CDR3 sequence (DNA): TGTGCCAGCAGTGCGGCTCAGTTGGGTAGCAATCAGCCCCAGCATTTT.